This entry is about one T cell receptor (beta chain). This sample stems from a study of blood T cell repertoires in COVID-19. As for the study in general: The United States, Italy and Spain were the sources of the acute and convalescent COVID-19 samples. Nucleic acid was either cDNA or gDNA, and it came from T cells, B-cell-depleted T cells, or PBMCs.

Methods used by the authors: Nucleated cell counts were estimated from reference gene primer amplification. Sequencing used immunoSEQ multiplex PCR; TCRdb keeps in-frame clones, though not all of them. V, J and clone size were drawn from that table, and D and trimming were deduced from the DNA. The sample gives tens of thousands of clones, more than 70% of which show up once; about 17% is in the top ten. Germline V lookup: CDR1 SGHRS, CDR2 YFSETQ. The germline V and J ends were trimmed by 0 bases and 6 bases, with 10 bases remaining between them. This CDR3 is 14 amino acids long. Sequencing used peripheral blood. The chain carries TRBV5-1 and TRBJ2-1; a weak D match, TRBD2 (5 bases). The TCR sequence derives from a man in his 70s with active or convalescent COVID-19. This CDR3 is CASSLALRGNEQFF. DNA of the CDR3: TGCGCCAGCAGCTTGGCCCTACGGGGCAATGAGCAGTTCTTC.